This T cell receptor (beta chain) was profiled in a study of blood T cell repertoires in COVID-19. Study background: Spain, Italy and the United States supplied samples that represented acute and convalescent COVID-19. PBMCs, B-cell-depleted T cells, or T cells were the source of the cDNA or gDNA that made up the material.

Source study methods: Cell counts per sample came from amplifying reference gene primers. Profiling relied on immunoSEQ multiplex PCR, and the TCRdb table lists in-frame clones only, not all of them. V, J and clone size are those of that table, while D and trimming were read from the DNA. The sample has about 76,000 clones, roughly 80% seen once. In germline, CDR1 is LGHDT, CDR2 YNNKEL (reference sequence). The CDR3 consists of 14 residues. The trim removed 1 base at V and 10 bases at J, leaving 5 bases unmatched. This chain uses TRBV3-1 (or the pseudogene TRBV3-2) with TRBJ2-1; 9 bases line up with TRBD2. This TCR was sampled from a human donor in a cohort sampled during active COVID-19. Sequenced input: peripheral blood. As DNA, the CDR3 is TGTGCCAGCAGCCAAGGCGGGGGGGTTGGAGAGCAGTTCTTC. As protein: CASSQGGGVGEQFF.